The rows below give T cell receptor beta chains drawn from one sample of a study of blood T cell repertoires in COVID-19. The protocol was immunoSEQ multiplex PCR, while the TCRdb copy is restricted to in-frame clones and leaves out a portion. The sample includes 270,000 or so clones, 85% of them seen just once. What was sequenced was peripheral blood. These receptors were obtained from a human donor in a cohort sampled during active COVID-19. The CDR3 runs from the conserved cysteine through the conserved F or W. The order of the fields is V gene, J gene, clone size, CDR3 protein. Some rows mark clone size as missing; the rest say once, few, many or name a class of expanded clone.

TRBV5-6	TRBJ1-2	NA	CASSLGPGFFYGYTF
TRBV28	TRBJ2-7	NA	CASKFQPGLETSYEQYF
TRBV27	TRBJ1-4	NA	CASRLQGANEKLFF
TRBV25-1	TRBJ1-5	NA	CASSQTGFNQPQHF
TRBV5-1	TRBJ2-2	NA	CASSLASTSGVRTGELFF
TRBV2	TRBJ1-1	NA	CASSGQGVNTEAFF
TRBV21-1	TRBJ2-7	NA	CASRFDLDLGLAVYEQYF
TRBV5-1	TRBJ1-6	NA	CASSNGGQGRSPLHF
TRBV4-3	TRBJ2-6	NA	CASSQDRRDRANVLTF
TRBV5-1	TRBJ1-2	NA	CASSLDEGSYYGYTF
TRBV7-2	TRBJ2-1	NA	CASSPLAGGYNEQFF
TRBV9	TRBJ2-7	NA	CASSPWDSAYEQYF
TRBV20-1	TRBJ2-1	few	CSAREENEQFF
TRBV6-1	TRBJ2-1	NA	CASSDPGGAYNEQFF
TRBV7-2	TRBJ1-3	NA	CASSPPPTGRTIYF
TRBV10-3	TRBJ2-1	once	CAISDPPLKEAENPHRSYNEQFF
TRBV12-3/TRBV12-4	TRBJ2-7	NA	CASALGGWVQYF
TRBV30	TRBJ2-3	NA	CAYNSAGGLGTQYF
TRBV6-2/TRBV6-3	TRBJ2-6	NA	CASSQQSPSGANVLTF
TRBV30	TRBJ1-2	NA	CAWSVQGLGYTF
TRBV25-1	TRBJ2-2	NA	CASTGTGLTGELFF
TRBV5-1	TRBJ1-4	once	CASSLGSGGAGEKLFF
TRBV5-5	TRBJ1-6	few	CASNPGQGYSPLHF
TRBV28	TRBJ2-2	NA	CASSFTYKRTGGPGELFF
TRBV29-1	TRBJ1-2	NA	CSVRSSYGYTF
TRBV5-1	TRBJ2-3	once	CASSAGQGRTDTQYF
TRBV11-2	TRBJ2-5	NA	CASSLVFGTQETQYF
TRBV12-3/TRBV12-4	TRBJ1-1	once	CASTTGAATEAFF
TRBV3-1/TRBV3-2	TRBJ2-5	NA	CASSHSPGTSAEETQYF
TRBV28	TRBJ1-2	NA	CASLPGTRYGYTF
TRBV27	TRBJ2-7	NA	CASSRPGQVYEQYF
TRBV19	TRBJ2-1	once	CASSRPASGSLGEQFF
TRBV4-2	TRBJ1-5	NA	CASSQDRTRDQPQHF
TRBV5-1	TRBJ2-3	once	CASFSGRATDTQYF
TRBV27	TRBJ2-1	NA	CASSWGGKRSYNEQFF
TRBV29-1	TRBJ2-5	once	CSVVSSGETQYF
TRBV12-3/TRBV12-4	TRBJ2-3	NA	CASSRGNADTQYF
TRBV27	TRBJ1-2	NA	CASSTLDRESHTF
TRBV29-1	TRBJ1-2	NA	CSAGQGGYGYTF
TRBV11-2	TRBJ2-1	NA	CASSSIWGLAGGAYNEQFF
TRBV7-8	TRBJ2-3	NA	CASSLVAGRPDTQYF
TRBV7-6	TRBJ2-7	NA	CASSVGSASGSYEQYF
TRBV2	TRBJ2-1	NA	CASSVDKAFGEQFF
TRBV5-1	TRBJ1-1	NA	CASSSGLSDTEAFF
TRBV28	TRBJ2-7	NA	CASSFEQAYEQYF
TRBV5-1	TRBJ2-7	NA	CASSLTQNSYEQYF
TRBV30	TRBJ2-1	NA	CAWESATYNEQFF
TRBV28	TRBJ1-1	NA	CASSVLGRIAFF